This T cell receptor (beta chain) comes out of a study of tumor and adjacent non-tumor tissue in lung cancer. The overall study: There were 11 to 12 adenocarcinoma, 2 squamous cell carcinoma and 1 small cell lung cancer cases.

Notes on the study in general: Patients with more diverse tumor TCRs had worse survival.

From germline, CDR1 is SGHTA and CDR2 FQGNSA. Trimming took off 5 bases at V and 8 bases at J, with 22 bases between the two ends. The CDR3 runs 15 residues. This clonotype was observed once. Its antigen is currently unknown. RNA was extracted from bulk tissue without any cell sorting. The library came from three nested PCR rounds adapted from ARM-PCR protocols. TCRdb re-derived calls from the multiplex PCR reads in MiXCR, one entry per CDR3 protein. Of 78,000 or so distinct CDR3 sequences listed, around 80% are singletons. The specimen sequenced was lung tumor tissue. The TCR comes from a woman in her 50s with non-small cell lung cancer. The rearrangement uses TRBV7-2 and TRBJ2-7; D remains ambiguous. The CDR3 reads CASSKPTAGNCKQYF. The CDR3 DNA sequence: TGTGCCAGCAGCAAGCCGACCGCTGGAAACTGCAAGCAGTACTTC.